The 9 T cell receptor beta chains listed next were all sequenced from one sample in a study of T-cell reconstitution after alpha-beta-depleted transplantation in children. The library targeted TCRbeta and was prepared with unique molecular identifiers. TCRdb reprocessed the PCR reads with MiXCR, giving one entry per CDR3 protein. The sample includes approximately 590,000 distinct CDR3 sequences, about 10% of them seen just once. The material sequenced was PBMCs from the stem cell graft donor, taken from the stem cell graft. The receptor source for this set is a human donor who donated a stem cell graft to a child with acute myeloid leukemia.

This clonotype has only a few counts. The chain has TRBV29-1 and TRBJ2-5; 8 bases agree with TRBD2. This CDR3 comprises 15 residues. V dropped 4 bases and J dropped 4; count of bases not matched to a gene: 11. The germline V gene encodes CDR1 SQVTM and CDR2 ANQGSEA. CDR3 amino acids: CSVAQLAGGPETQYF. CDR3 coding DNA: TGCAGCGTTGCCCAACTGGCGGGAGGCCCAGAGACCCAGTACTTC.

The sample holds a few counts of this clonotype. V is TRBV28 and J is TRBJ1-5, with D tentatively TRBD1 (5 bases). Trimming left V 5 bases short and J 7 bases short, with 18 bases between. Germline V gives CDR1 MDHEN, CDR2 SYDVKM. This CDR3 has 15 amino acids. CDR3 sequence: CASSTGDELRQPQHF. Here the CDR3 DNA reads TGTGCCAGCAGTACCGGGGACGAGTTGAGACAGCCCCAGCATTTT.

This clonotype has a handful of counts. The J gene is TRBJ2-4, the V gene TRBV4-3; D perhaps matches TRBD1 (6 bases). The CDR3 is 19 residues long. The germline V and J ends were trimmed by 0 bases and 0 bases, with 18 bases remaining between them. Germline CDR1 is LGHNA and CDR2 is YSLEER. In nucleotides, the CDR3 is TGCGCCAGCAGCCAAGATTTAGGGGGAAGTGCTTTAGCCAAAAACATTCAGTACTTC. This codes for CASSQDLGGSALAKNIQYF.

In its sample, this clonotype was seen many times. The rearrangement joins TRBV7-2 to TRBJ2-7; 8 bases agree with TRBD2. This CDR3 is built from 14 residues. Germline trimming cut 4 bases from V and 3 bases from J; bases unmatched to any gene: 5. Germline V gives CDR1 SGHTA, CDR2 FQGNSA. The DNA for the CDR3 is TGTGCCAGCAGCTACCGGACTAGCAACTACGAGCAGTACTTC. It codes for CASSYRTSNYEQYF.

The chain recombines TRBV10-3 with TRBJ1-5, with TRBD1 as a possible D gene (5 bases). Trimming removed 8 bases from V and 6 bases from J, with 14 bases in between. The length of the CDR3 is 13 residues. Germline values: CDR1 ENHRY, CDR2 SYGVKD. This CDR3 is CAIGASGSQPQHF. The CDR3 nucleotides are TGTGCCATCGGGGCTTCGGGAAGTCAGCCCCAGCATTTT.

CDR3 DNA sequence: TGCAGTGCCGTCCCCCCAGGACTAGCGGGCTACTACAATGAGCAGTTCTTC. Translated: CSAVPPGLAGYYNEQFF. This sequence joins TRBV20-1 and TRBJ2-1, with 11 bases identical to TRBD2. CDR1 and CDR2 (germline): DFQATT, SNEGSKA (reference sequence). This CDR3 is built from 17 residues. The ends lost 6 bases at V and 3 bases at J; junction bases unmatched: 13.

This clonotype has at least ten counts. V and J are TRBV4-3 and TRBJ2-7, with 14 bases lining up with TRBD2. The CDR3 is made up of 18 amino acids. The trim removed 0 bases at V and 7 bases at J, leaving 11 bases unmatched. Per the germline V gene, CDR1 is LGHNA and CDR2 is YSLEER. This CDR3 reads CASSQDTYGTSGSWEQYF. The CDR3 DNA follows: TGCGCCAGCAGCCAAGACACCTACGGGACTAGCGGGAGTTGGGAGCAGTACTTC.

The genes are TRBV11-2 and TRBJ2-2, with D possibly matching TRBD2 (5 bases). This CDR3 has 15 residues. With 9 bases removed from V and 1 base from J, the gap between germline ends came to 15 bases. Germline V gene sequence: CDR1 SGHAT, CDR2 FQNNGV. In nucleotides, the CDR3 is TGTGCCAGACTTCGGGCGGGCGAGAACACCGGGGAGCTGTTTTTT. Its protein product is CARLRAGENTGELFF.

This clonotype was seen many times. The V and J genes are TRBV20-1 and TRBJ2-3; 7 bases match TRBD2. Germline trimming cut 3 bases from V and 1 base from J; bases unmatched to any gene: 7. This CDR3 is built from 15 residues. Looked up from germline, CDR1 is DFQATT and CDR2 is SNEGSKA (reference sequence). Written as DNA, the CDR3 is TGCAGTGCTAGCGGGAGGATCGTGGGCACAGATACGCAGTATTTT. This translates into CSASGRIVGTDTQYF.